This T cell receptor beta chain was observed in a study of T cell responses to AZD1222 COVID-19 vaccine. Generated by immunoSEQ multiplex PCR, the TCRdb table keeps only in-frame clones and is missing some. The table has 120,000 or so clones, about 90% seen once. The CDR3 length is 15 residues. Germline V CDR1 and CDR2: MDHEN, SYDVKM. V lost 8 bases to trimming and J lost 5 bases, with 16 bases between them. This chain connects TRBV28 to TRBJ1-6, with a tentative D call TRBD1 (5 bases). The sequence derives from an adult in good health. Sequenced material: peripheral blood, taken on day 0 of AZD1222 vaccination. The CDR3 DNA reads TGTGCCAGCCGACCCGGGACGTCCAATAATTCACCCCTCCACTTT. This gives the protein CASRPGTSNNSPLHF.